This T cell receptor beta chain was sequenced in a study of T cell repertoires in cytomegalovirus infection. Germline-derived CDR1 and CDR2 are KGHDR and SFDVKD. Between the trimmed V and J ends, which lost 4 bases and 0 bases, there was a span of 6 bases. This CDR3 region has 14 residues. TCRdb independently ran MiXCR on the reads; one entry per CDR3 protein. This sample has a few hundred thousand distinct CDR3 sequences; roughly 18% occur once, and the top ten carry around 10%. This sequence joins TRBV24-1 and TRBJ2-1; D remains unclear. This TCR was sampled from a human donor in good health (CMV status not recorded). Some clones in this sample may be carry-over from other donors' samples. What was sequenced was PBMCs. Written as DNA, the CDR3 is TGTGCCACCAGTGACCCTAGCTCCTACAATGAGCAGTTCTTC. Protein product: CATSDPSSYNEQFF.